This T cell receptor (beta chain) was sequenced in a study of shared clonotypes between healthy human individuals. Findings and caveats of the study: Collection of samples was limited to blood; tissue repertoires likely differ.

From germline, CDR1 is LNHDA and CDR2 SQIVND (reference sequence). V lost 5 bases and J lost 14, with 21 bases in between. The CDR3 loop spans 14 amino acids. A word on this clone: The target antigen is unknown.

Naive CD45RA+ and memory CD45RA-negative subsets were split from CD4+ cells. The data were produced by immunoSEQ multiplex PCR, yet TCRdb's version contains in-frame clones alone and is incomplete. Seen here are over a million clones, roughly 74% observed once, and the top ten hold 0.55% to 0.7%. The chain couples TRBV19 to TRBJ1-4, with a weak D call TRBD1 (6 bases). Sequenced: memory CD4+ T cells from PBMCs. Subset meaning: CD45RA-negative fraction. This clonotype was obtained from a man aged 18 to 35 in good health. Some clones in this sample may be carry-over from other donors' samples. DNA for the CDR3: TGTGCCAGTAGTCCCGGGACTTCCTCAAGGGGGCTGTTTTTT. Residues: CASSPGTSSRGLFF.